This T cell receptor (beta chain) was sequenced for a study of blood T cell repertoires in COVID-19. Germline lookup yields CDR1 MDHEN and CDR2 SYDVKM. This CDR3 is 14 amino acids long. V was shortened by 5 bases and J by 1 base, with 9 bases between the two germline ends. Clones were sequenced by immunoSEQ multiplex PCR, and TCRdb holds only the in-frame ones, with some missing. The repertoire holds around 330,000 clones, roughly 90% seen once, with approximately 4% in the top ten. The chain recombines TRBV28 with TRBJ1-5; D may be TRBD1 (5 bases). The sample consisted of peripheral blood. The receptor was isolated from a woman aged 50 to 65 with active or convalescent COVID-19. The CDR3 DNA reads TGTGCCAGCAGTCGACAGAGAAGCAATCAGCCCCAGCATTTT. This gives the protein CASSRQRSNQPQHF. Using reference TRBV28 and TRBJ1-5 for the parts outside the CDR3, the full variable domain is DVKVTQSSRYLVKRTGEKVFLECVQDMDHENMFWYRQDPGLGLRLIYFSYDVKMKEKGDIPEGYSVSREKKERFSLILESASTNQTSMYLCASSRQRSNQPQHFGDGTRLSIL.